These 11 T cell receptor beta chains originate from one sample sequenced in a study of graft-versus-host responses after intestinal transplantation. Produced via immunoSEQ multiplex PCR; TCRdb's table is partial and in-frame only. The table records 15,000 to 20,000 clones, approximately 80% of them present only once. The material sequenced was PBMCs, taken 14 days after transplant. The receptors stem from a human patient who received an intestinal transplant, so some T cells may come from the graft donor.

The rearrangement uses TRBV6-5 and TRBJ2-1; 12 bases are shared with TRBD2. Germline loops: CDR1 MNHEY, CDR2 SVGAGI. Losses at the gene ends were 5 bases for V and 4 bases for J; bases not matched to a gene: 3. There are 15 residues in the CDR3. CDR3 amino acids: CASSPLAGGYNEQFF. CDR3 nucleotides: TGTGCCAGCAGTCCACTAGCGGGGGGATACAATGAGCAGTTCTTC.

The rearrangement joins TRBV6-4 to TRBJ2-2; D call uncertain. V was shortened by 7 bases and J by 1 base, with 10 bases between the two germline ends. CDR1 and CDR2 (germline): MRHNA, SNTAGT. CDR3 length: 14 amino acids. This CDR3 is CASKRQENTGELFF. The DNA of the CDR3 is TGTGCCAGCAAACGCCAGGAGAACACCGGGGAGCTGTTTTTT.

The CDR3 spells CASSQGTASYEQYF. The CDR3 DNA is TGCGCCAGCAGCCAAGGAACAGCCTCCTACGAGCAGTACTTC. The chain couples TRBV4-1 to TRBJ2-7; D is unclear. This CDR3 contains 14 residues. In germline, CDR1 is MGHRA, CDR2 YSYEKL. V lost 1 base, J lost 0 bases, and 7 bases lay in between.

In its sample, this clone was seen a few times. The genes are TRBV10-1 and TRBJ2-3, with 9 nucleotides matching TRBD2. After removal of 9 bases from V and 4 bases from J, the junction contained 14 bases not matched to a gene. The CDR3 has 16 residues. Per germline, CDR1 WNHNN and CDR2 SYGVQD (reference sequence). The CDR3 bases are TGCGCCAGTTTGACTCCTGCGGGGGGGCATGCAGATACGCAGTATTTT. It specifies CASLTPAGGHADTQYF.

This chain links TRBV9 with TRBJ2-3; TRBD2 aligns across 11 bases. J was trimmed by 4 bases and V by 4 bases; bases with no gene match: 5. CDR1 is SGDLS and CDR2 is YYNGEE in the germline V gene. The CDR3 length is 15 residues. The CDR3 bases are TGTGCCAGCAGCAAGACTAGCGGGATTGCAGATACGCAGTATTTT. It specifies CASSKTSGIADTQYF.

The J gene is TRBJ2-7, the V gene TRBV5-1, with D unclear. This CDR3 contains 14 residues. Germline-derived CDR1 and CDR2 are SGHRS and YFSETQ. V was shortened by 0 bases and J by 3 bases, with 10 bases between the two germline ends. The CDR3, as DNA: TGCGCCAGCAGCTTGGACCACTTTATCTACGAGCAGTACTTC. Translation gives CASSLDHFIYEQYF. Using reference TRBV5-1 and TRBJ2-7 for the parts outside the CDR3, the full variable domain is KAGVTQTPRYLIKTRGQQVTLSCSPISGHRSVSWYQQTPGQGLQFLFEYFSETQRNKGNFPGRFSGRQFSNSRSEMNVSTLELGDSALYLCASSLDHFIYEQYFGPGTRLTVT.

The chain employs TRBV6-5 and TRBJ2-7, with 9 nucleotides matching TRBD1. The length of the CDR3 is 15 residues. CDR1 and CDR2 (germline): MNHEY, SVGAGI. V was pared by 0 bases and J by 5 bases, with 5 bases of the junction left unmatched. The CDR3 DNA reads as TGTGCCAGCAGTTACTCCTGGACAGGGGATCACGAGCAGTACTTC. Translating it yields CASSYSWTGDHEQYF.

The chain combines TRBV6-5 with TRBJ1-2; D not resolved. V gave up 2 bases and J gave up 7 bases, with 14 bases separating them. Germline V gene lookup returns CDR1 MNHEY and CDR2 SVGAGI. This CDR3 is 14 amino acids long. CDR3 loop: CASSYRGDPTGYTF. The CDR3 DNA follows: TGTGCCAGCAGTTACCGCGGGGATCCCACTGGCTACACCTTC.

The rearrangement joins TRBV4-1 to TRBJ2-7; 8 bases line up with TRBD1. CDR1 and CDR2 from the germline V gene are MGHRA and YSYEKL. The CDR3 is 14 residues long. V trimming: 4 bases; J trimming: 2 bases; junction bases outside the gene matches: 4. The DNA for the CDR3 is TGCGCCAGCAGCCTCGACAGGGGTGCCTACGAGCAGTACTTC. Translating gives CASSLDRGAYEQYF.

Here the CDR3 reads CASSLRGREQYF. CDR3 sequence (DNA): TGTGCCAGCAGCTTGCGGGGGCGGGAGCAGTACTTC. This chain joins TRBV13 and TRBJ2-7, with D possibly matching TRBD2 (7 bases). The CDR3 totals 12 residues. The germline CDR1 and CDR2 sequences are PRHDT and FYEKMQ (reference sequence). The V end lost 3 bases, the J end lost 7 bases, and 10 bases lay between the germline ends.

This chain uses TRBV4-1 with TRBJ2-7; the match to TRBD2 covers 12 bases. The CDR3 is 16 residues long. V lost 4 bases, J lost 0 bases, and 4 bases stayed unmatched. Germline values: CDR1 MGHRA, CDR2 YSYEKL. The DNA of the CDR3 is TGCGCCAGCAGCCCCGGACTAGCGGGACGCTCCTACGAGCAGTACTTC. This encodes CASSPGLAGRSYEQYF.